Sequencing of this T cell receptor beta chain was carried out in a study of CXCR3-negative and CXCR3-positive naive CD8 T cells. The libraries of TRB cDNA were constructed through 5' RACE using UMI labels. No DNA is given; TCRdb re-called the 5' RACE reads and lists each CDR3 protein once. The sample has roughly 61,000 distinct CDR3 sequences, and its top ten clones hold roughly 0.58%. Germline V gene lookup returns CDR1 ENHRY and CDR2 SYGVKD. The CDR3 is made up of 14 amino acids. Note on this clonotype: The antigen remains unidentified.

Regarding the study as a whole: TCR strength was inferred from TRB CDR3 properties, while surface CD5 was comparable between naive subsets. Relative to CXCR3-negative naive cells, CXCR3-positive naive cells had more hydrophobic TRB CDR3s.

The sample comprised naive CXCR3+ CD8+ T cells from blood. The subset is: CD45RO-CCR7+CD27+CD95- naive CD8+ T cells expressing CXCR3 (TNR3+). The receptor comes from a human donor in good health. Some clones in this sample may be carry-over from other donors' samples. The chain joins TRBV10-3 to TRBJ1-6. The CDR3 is CAISPKLTGSPLHF.